The 19 T cell receptor beta chains below come from one sample, sequenced in a study of T-cell memory formation after mild COVID-19. TCRdb re-called the 5' RACE reads with MiXCR, one entry per CDR3 protein. Found here are 470,000 or so distinct CDR3 sequences, roughly 17% of them singletons; the top ten hold 20% to 25%. Sequences were obtained from PBMCs or a T cell subset sorted from them (not recorded which). The receptors stem from a young man who had mild COVID-19 (a few samples of this study predate the infection). Cell type and time point are not known.

A note on this clonotype: One end of the junction fails to match germline, which may point to a read error. The genes are TRBV4-3 and TRBJ1-1; a possible D gene is TRBD1 (6 bases). CDR3 length: 16 residues. The germline gives CDR1 LGHNA, CDR2 YSLEER. CDR3 residues: CDSSQDPGQMNTEAFF. In DNA form, the CDR3 reads TGCGACAGCAGCCAAGATCCCGGACAGATGAACACTGAAGCTTTCTTT.

The sample holds many counts of this clonotype. The chain carries TRBV20-1 and TRBJ1-5; D is possibly TRBD1 (5 bases). V was trimmed by 1 base and J by 3 bases, leaving 13 bases between them. Germline V CDR1 and CDR2: DFQATT, SNEGSKA (reference sequence). The CDR3 is 15 amino acids. CDR3 protein: CSARGAQVDNQPQHF. CDR3 DNA: TGCAGTGCTAGAGGTGCACAGGTAGACAATCAGCCCCAGCATTTT.

V and J are TRBV6-5 and TRBJ2-6; 10 nucleotides match TRBD1. V lost 7 bases and J lost 6; bases outside the gene matches: 12. CDR1 and CDR2 from the germline V gene are MNHEY and SVGAGI. The CDR3 is made up of 17 amino acids. The CDR3 here is CASMGQGSLLLANVLTF. For the CDR3, the DNA is TGTGCCAGCATGGGACAGGGGTCCCTCCTCTTGGCCAACGTCCTGACTTTC.

The rearrangement uses TRBV15 and TRBJ1-5; possible D gene TRBD1, 6 bases. Germline V gene sequence: CDR1 LNHNV, CDR2 YYDKDF (reference sequence). V lost 8 bases to trimming and J lost 0 bases, with 14 bases between them. This CDR3 contains 15 residues. The DNA for the CDR3 is TGTGCCACCTCAAGAGGGGGGAATAGCAATCAGCCCCAGCATTTT. Translating gives CATSRGGNSNQPQHF.

This clonotype has more than one count but fewer than ten. The V gene is TRBV3-1, the J gene TRBJ1-1; weak D call: TRBD1 (5 bases). The CDR3 loop spans 15 amino acids. CDR1 and CDR2 (germline): LGHDT, YNNKEL (reference sequence). V was clipped by 0 bases and J by 5 bases, with 13 bases between them. The CDR3 reads CASSQDLGGRTEAFF. CDR3 coding DNA: TGTGCCAGCAGCCAAGATCTCGGGGGTCGGACTGAAGCTTTCTTT.

Turning to this clonotype: At one boundary the junction diverges from the germline segment, which might be a read error. The CDR3 sequence: CASSEDIGAIPF. The CDR3 region has the DNA TGTGCAAGCAGTGAGGATATTGGCGCCATCCCCTTC. The chain links TRBV2 to TRBJ2-7; D gene ambiguous. The CDR3 has 12 residues. The germline CDR1 and CDR2 sequences are SNHLY and FYNNEI.

On this clonotype itself: The CDR3 end shows no conserved phenylalanine or tryptophan, and so a read error is likely. The V and J genes are TRBV7-9 and TRBJ1-2, with D hard to call. The length of the CDR3 is 13 residues. CDR1 and CDR2 (germline): SEHNR, FQNEAQ (reference sequence). Between the trimmed V and J ends, which lost 5 bases and 5 bases, there was a span of 12 bases. The CDR3: CASSATSIYGYTL. CDR3 bases: TGTGCCAGCAGCGCGACGTCCATTTATGGCTACACCTTA.

This clonotype was seen at least ten times. The rearrangement links TRBV3-1 to TRBJ2-6; no clear D. This CDR3 is built from 12 residues. Germline V gene data show CDR1 as LGHDT and CDR2 as YNNKEL (reference sequence). V shed 0 bases and J shed 13 bases, with 7 bases lying between them. The CDR3 loop reads CASSQDLGVLTF. The CDR3, as DNA: TGTGCCAGCAGCCAAGATCTAGGGGTCCTGACTTTC.

This chain joins TRBV6-5 and TRBJ2-2; D possibly corresponds to TRBD1 (6 bases). Germline V gene lookup returns CDR1 MNHEY and CDR2 SVGAGI. This CDR3 is built from 16 residues. V lost 6 bases to trimming and J lost 7 bases, with 21 bases between them. The CDR3 sequence is CASSPAPGANGGELFF. DNA of the CDR3: TGTGCCAGCAGCCCAGCTCCAGGGGCCAACGGCGGGGAGCTGTTTTTT.

The rearrangement joins TRBV6-2 or TRBV6-3 to TRBJ1-1; D is possibly TRBD1 (5 bases). There are 13 residues in the CDR3. Germline V lookup: CDR1 MNHEY, CDR2 SVGEGT. The V end was cut by 6 bases, the J end by 7 bases, with 15 bases between. The CDR3: CASSPAGRDEAFF. CDR3 nucleotide sequence: TGTGCCAGCAGCCCCGCAGGGCGAGATGAAGCTTTCTTT.

The chain recombines TRBV6-6 with TRBJ2-5, with D possibly being TRBD1 (6 bases). This CDR3 comprises 18 residues. Germline V gene sequence: CDR1 MNHNY, CDR2 SVGAGI (reference sequence). Trimming took off 0 bases at V and 7 bases at J, with 24 bases between the two ends. The CDR3 protein is CASSYSFRTEMSSATQYF. The CDR3 nucleotides are TGTGCCAGCAGTTACTCGTTTCGGACAGAGATGAGCTCCGCGACCCAGTACTTC.

V gene TRBV2 combines with J gene TRBJ2-1; weak D call: TRBD1 (6 bases). Germline V gene lookup returns CDR1 SNHLY and CDR2 FYNNEI. Trimming left V 3 bases short and J 3 bases short, with 9 bases between. There are 14 residues in the CDR3. CDR3 region: CASSDWDNYNEQFF. CDR3 in DNA: TGTGCCAGCAGTGATTGGGACAACTACAATGAGCAGTTCTTC.

This clonotype came up a few times. This sequence joins TRBV24-1 and TRBJ2-3; 10 positions match TRBD1. Germline CDR1 is KGHDR and CDR2 is SFDVKD. V trimming: 3 bases; J trimming: 4 bases; junction bases outside the gene matches: 6. The CDR3 is 16 amino acids. The CDR3 DNA reads as TGTGCCACCAGTGATACCGGGACAGGGGTTTCAGATACGCAGTATTTT. It specifies CATSDTGTGVSDTQYF.

This sequence joins TRBV27 and TRBJ2-3, with TRBD2 matching over 7 bases. Losses at the gene ends were 10 bases for V and 1 base for J; bases not matched to a gene: 14. Germline CDR1 reads MNHEY; CDR2 reads SMNVEV (reference sequence). The CDR3 is made up of 16 amino acids. CDR3 residues: CATTAGLPSGTDTQYF. CDR3 DNA sequence: TGTGCCACCACAGCGGGACTCCCTAGTGGCACAGATACGCAGTATTTT.

This clonotype was seen only a few times. V is TRBV18 and J is TRBJ2-3; maybe TRBD1 (6 bases). The CDR3 has 15 residues. V was trimmed by 2 bases and J by 0 bases, leaving 9 bases between them. CDR1 is KGHSH, CDR2 LQKENI, per germline. The CDR3 is CASSPNRASTDTQYF. In nucleotides, the CDR3 is TGTGCCAGCTCACCAAACAGGGCTAGCACAGATACGCAGTATTTT.

The chain combines TRBV9 with TRBJ2-5; D gene ambiguous. The germline gives CDR1 SGDLS, CDR2 YYNGEE. This CDR3 is 13 amino acids long. V lost 0 bases and J lost 4, with 7 bases in between. CDR3 in DNA: TGTGCCAGCAGCGTAGACCGGGCAGAGACCCAGTACTTC. Amino acids: CASSVDRAETQYF.

The chain has TRBV4-2 and TRBJ2-7, with D possibly being TRBD2 (6 bases). The V and J ends lost 2 bases and 7 bases respectively, with 18 bases between them. Per germline, CDR1 LGHNA and CDR2 YNFKEQ. The CDR3 has 15 amino acids. CDR3: CASSQPGRGSGEQYF. In DNA, the CDR3 is TGTGCCAGCAGCCAACCGGGACGGGGGTCTGGAGAGCAGTACTTC.

In its sample, this clonotype was seen a few times. CDR3 sequence: CASSKDRGEDTQYF. The DNA of the CDR3 is TGTGCCAGCAGTAAAGACAGGGGTGAAGATACGCAGTATTTT. This chain uses TRBV2 with TRBJ2-3, with TRBD1 matching over 8 bases. This CDR3 is 14 amino acids long. CDR1 and CDR2 from the germline V gene are SNHLY and FYNNEI. V was clipped by 5 bases and J by 5 bases; unmatched bases: 6.

In its sample, this clonotype was seen a few times. The rearrangement links TRBV2 to TRBJ2-7; weak D call: TRBD1 (6 bases). Per the germline V gene, CDR1 is SNHLY and CDR2 is FYNNEI. The V and J ends lost 9 bases and 7 bases respectively, with 19 bases between them. The CDR3 covers 13 residues. The CDR3 DNA reads TGTGCCAGTAGGGGGATCGGGGCATGGGAGCAGTACTTC. Residues: CASRGIGAWEQYF.